This T cell receptor beta chain originates from a study of T cell responses to AZD1222 COVID-19 vaccine. Findings of the study overall: Spike-specific TCR breadth and depth grew following two AZD1222 doses. Among AZD1222 vaccinees, only 5 to 7 were seropositive at baseline. Most donors were white British and more were female, and clonal diversity was possibly underestimated.

V shed 6 bases and J 5 bases; nucleotides not matched to a gene: 6. CDR3 length: 14 amino acids. Germline loops: CDR1 SEHNR, CDR2 FQNEAQ (reference sequence). Timing groups of about 4 and about 12 weeks for second doses were pooled. The repertoire was sequenced with immunoSEQ multiplex PCR; TCRdb's copy has only in-frame clones and lacks some. The repertoire has 130,000 or so clones, approximately 80% of them found once; the top ten carry about 29%. Comment on this clone: The antigen is unknown.

Sample: peripheral blood, taken 28 days after the second AZD1222 dose. J is TRBJ1-4 and V is TRBV7-9; 7 bases are a match to TRBD1. The receptor's source is an adult who received the AZD1222 COVID-19 vaccine. CDR3 protein: CASSRDRVNEKLFF. The CDR3 nucleotides read TGTGCCAGCAGTCGGGACAGAGTCAATGAAAAACTGTTTTTT. Complete variable domain (other parts from reference TRBV7-9 and TRBJ1-4): DTGVSQNPRHKITKRGQNVTFRCDPISEHNRLYWYRQTLGQGPEFLTYFQNEAQLEKSRLLSDRFSAERPKGSFSTLEIQRTEQGDSAMYLCASSRDRVNEKLFFGSGTQLSVL.